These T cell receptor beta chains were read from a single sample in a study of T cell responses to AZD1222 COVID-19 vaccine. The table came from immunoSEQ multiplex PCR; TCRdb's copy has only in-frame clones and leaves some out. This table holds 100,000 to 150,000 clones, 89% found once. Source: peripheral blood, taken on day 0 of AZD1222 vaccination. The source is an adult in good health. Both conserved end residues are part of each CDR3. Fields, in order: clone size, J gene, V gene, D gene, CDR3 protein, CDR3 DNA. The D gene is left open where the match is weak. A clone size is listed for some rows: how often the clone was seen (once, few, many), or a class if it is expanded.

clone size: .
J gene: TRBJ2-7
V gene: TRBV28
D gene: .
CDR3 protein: CASSFRDTPTYEQYF
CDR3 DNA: TGTGCCAGCAGTTTCCGGGACACACCTACCTACGAGCAGTACTTC

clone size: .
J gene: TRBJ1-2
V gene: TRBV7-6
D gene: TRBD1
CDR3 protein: CATGGFAADGYTF
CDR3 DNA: TGTGCCACAGGGGGTTTTGCGGCGGATGGCTACACCTTC

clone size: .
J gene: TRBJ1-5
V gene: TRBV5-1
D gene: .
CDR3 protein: CASSASGLSNQPQHF
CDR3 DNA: TGCGCCAGCAGCGCCTCAGGGCTTAGCAATCAGCCCCAGCATTTT

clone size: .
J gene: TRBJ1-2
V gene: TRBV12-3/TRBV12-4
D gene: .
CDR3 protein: CASSPQGNYGYTF
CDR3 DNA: TGTGCCAGCAGTCCCCAGGGGAACTATGGCTACACCTTC

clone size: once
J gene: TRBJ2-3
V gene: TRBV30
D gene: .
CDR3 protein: CAWTKGTLTDTQYF
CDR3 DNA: TGTGCCTGGACAAAGGGGACGCTCACGGATACGCAGTATTTT

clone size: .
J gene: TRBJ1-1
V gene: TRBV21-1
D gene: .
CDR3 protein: CASSNRTGDLYTEAFF
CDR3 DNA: TGTGCCAGCAGCAACAGGACAGGGGACCTTTACACTGAAGCTTTCTTT

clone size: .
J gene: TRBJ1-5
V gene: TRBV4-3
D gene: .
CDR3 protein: CASSQDRAPNQPQHF
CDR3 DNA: TGCGCCAGCAGCCAAGACAGGGCTCCCAATCAGCCCCAGCATTTT

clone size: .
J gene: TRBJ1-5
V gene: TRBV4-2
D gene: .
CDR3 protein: CASSQATLSGGDKQPQHF
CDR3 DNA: TGTGCCAGCAGCCAAGCTACCCTAAGCGGCGGAGATAAACAGCCCCAGCATTTT

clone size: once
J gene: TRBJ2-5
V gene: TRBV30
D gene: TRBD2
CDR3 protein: CALGTSGGPLRWETQYF
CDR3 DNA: TGTGCCCTAGGGACTAGCGGGGGCCCACTCCGCTGGGAGACCCAGTACTTC

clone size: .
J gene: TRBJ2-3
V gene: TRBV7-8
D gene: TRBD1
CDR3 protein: CASITGELWTDTQYF
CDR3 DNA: TGTGCCAGCATCACAGGGGAACTTTGGACAGATACGCAGTATTTT

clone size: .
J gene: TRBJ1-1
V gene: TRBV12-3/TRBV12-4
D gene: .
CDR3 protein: CASRGLNTEAFF
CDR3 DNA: TGTGCCAGCAGGGGCTTGAACACTGAAGCTTTCTTT

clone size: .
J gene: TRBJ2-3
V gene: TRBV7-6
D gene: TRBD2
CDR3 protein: CASSSLGTNEPQYF
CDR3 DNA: TGTGCCAGCAGCTCCCTAGGGACTAATGAACCGCAGTATTTT

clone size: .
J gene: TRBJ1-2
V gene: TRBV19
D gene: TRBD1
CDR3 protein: CASGDRRGYGYTF
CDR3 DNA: TGTGCCAGTGGGGACAGGAGAGGCTATGGCTACACCTTC

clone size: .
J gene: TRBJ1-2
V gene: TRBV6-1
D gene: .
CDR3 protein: CASSEEGKGRNGYTF
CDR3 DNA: TGTGCCAGCAGTGAGGAGGGGAAGGGGCGGAATGGCTACACCTTC

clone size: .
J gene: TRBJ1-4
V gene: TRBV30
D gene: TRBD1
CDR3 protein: CAWSEKGASTNEKLFF
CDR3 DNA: TGTGCCTGGAGTGAGAAGGGGGCATCAACTAATGAAAAACTGTTTTTT

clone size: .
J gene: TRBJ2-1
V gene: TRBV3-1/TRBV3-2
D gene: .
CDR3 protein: CASSQAGGHEQFF
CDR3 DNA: TGTGCCAGCAGCCAAGCGGGGGGCCATGAGCAGTTCTTC

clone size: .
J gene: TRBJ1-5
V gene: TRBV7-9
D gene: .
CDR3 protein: CASSRGGNNQPQHF
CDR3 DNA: TGTGCCAGCAGTCGGGGAGGGAACAATCAGCCCCAGCATTTT

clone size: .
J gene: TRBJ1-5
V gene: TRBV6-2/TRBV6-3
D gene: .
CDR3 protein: CASSYGRDQPQHF
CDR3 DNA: TGTGCCAGCAGTTACGGGAGGGATCAGCCCCAGCATTTT

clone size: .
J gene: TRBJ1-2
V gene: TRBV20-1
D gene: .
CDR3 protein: CSPAGINGYTF
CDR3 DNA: TGCAGTCCGGCGGGGATCAATGGCTACACCTTC

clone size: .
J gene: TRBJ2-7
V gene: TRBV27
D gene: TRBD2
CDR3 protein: CASSYAGVYSYEQYF
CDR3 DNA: TGTGCCAGCAGTTACGCGGGGGTTTACTCCTACGAGCAGTACTTC

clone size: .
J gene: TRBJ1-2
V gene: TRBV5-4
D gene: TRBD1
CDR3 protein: CASSLGTGPPYGYTF
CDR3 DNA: TGTGCCAGCAGCTTGGGGACAGGGCCGCCCTATGGCTACACCTTC

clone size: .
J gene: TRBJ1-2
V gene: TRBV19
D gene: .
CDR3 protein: CASSIRNGGDYGYTF
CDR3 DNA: TGTGCCAGTAGTATCCGTAATGGGGGGGACTATGGCTACACCTTC

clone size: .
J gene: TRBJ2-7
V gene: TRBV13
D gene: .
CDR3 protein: CASSWAGQSYEQYF
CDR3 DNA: TGTGCCAGCAGCTGGGCCGGGCAAAGTTACGAGCAGTACTTC

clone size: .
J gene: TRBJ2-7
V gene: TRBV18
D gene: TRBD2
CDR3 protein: CASSPRAGSENEQYF
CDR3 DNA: TGTGCCAGCTCACCACGAGCGGGATCGGAGAATGAGCAGTACTTC

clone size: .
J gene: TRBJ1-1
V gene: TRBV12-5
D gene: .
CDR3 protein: CASGSIRGGTEAFF
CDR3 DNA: TGTGCTAGTGGTTCGATCCGGGGGGGGACTGAAGCTTTCTTT

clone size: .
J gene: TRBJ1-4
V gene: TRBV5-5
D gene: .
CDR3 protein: CASSLVATNEKLFF
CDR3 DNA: TGTGCCAGCAGCTTGGTGGCAACTAATGAAAAACTGTTTTTT

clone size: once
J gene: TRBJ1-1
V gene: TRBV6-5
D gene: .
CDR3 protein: CASSRDAPAKAFF
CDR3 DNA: TGTGCCAGCAGTCGGGACGCCCCGGCTAAAGCTTTCTTT

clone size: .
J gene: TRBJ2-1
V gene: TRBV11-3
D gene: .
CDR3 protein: CASSLMGESGREQFF
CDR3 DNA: TGTGCCAGCAGCTTAATGGGTGAGTCGGGCCGGGAGCAGTTCTTC

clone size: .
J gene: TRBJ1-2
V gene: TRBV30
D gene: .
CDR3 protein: CAQAGAYGYTF
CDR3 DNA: TGTGCCCAAGCGGGTGCTTATGGCTACACCTTC

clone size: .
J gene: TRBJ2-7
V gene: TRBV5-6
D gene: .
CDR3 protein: CASSLVDGAYEQYF
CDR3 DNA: TGTGCCAGCAGCTTGGTGGACGGAGCCTACGAGCAGTACTTC

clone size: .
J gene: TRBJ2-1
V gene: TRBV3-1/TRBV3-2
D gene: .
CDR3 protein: CASSLNNEQFF
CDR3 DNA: TGTGCCAGCAGCTTAAACAATGAGCAGTTCTTC

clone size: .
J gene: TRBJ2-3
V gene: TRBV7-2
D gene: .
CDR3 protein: CASSLGTPVATQYF
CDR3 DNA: TGTGCCAGCAGCTTAGGGACACCGGTAGCTACGCAGTATTTT

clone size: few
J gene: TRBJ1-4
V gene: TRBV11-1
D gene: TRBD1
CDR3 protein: CASSFSGTGREKLFF
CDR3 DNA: TGTGCCAGCAGCTTCTCCGGGACAGGGCGTGAAAAACTGTTTTTT

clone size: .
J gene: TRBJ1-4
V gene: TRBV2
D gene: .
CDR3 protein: CASGQNEKLFF
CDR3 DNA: TGTGCCAGCGGTCAGAATGAAAAACTGTTTTTT

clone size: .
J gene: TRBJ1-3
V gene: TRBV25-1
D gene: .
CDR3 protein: CASSASSGGNTIYF
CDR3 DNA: TGTGCCAGCAGTGCCTCTTCTGGCGGAAACACCATATATTTT

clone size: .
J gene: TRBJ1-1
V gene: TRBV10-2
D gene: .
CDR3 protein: CASNPTLGQGRADTEAFF
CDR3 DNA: TGCGCCAGCAACCCTACTCTTGGTCAAGGGCGGGCGGACACTGAAGCTTTCTTT

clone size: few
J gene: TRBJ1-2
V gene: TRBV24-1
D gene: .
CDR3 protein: CAVCGYTF
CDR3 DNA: TGTGCCGTCTGTGGCTACACCTTC

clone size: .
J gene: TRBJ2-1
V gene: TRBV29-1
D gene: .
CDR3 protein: CSVGGSLSKNEQFF
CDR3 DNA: TGCAGCGTTGGGGGAAGCCTGAGTAAAAATGAGCAGTTCTTC

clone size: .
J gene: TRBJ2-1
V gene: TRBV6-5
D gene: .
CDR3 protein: CASRPTSYEQFF
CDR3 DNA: TGTGCCAGCAGACCTACCTCCTATGAGCAGTTCTTC

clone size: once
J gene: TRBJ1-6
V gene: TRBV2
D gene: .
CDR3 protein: CARAGIGSPLHF
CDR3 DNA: TGTGCCAGGGCGGGGATCGGATCACCCCTCCACTTT

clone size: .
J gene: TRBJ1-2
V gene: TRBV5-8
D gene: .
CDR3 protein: CASSPESGINYGYTF
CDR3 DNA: TGTGCCAGCAGCCCTGAATCCGGGATTAACTATGGCTACACCTTC

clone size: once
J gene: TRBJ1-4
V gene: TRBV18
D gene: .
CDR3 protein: CASSPLQSQEKLFF
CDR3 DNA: TGTGCCAGCTCACCACTACAGAGCCAGGAAAAACTGTTTTTT

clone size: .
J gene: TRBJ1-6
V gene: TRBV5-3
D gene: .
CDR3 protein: CARSFCPMGNSPLHF
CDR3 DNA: TGTGCCAGAAGCTTTTGTCCTATGGGGAATTCACCCCTCCACTTT

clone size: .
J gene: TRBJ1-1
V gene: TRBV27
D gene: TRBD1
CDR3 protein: CASSSTRGQGKAFF
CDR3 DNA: TGTGCCAGCAGTTCGACCAGGGGGCAGGGGAAAGCTTTCTTT

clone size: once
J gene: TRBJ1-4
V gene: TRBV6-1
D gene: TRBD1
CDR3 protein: CASSGWDQGAGNEKLFF
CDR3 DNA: TGTGCCAGCAGTGGTTGGGATCAGGGGGCGGGGAATGAAAAACTGTTTTTT